The 27 T cell receptor beta chains below come from one sample, sequenced in a study of regulatory T cells in long-lasting Graves disease. Arm-PCR of CDR3 regions with iRepertoire HTBI primers generated TCR beta libraries. TCRdb recomputed calls from the multiplex PCR reads with MiXCR, one row per CDR3 protein. The table lists 350,000 to 500,000 distinct CDR3 sequences, 14% of them singletons. As for time point: newly diagnosed GD, antithyroid drugs for less than 3 months. RNA from PBMCs was the source of the TCR library. The same data also went into a second study, on T cells in Graves' hyperthyroidism and ophthalmopathy.

The sequences come from peripheral blood mononuclear cells (PBMCs), collected at new diagnosis, from a patient treated with antithyroid drugs. The source is a woman between 50 and 59 years old with Graves disease.

This clonotype was found a few times. The chain carries TRBV5-6 and TRBJ2-7; 8 positions agree with TRBD1. V shed 2 bases and J 3 bases; nucleotides not matched to a gene: 4. In germline, CDR1 is SGHDT, CDR2 YYEEEE. The CDR3 totals 14 residues. CDR3 region: CASSFGQGIYEQYF. CDR3 nucleotide sequence: TGTGCCAGCAGCTTCGGACAGGGAATCTACGAGCAGTACTTC.

V gene TRBV14 combines with J gene TRBJ2-3; 10 nucleotides agree with TRBD1. With V trimmed by 3 bases and J by 5 bases, 14 bases remained unmatched. Germline V gene data show CDR1 as SGHDN and CDR2 as FVKESK. The CDR3 loop spans 18 amino acids. The CDR3 region is CASSHPGPPGQGIDTQYF. Here the CDR3 DNA reads TGTGCCAGCAGCCACCCCGGCCCCCCGGGACAGGGGATAGATACGCAGTATTTT.

This clonotype was seen only a few times. The chain carries TRBV7-3 and TRBJ2-1; D is possibly TRBD1 or TRBD2 (5 bases each). The germline V gene encodes CDR1 SGHTA and CDR2 FQGTGA. CDR3 size: 16 residues. Between the trimmed V and J ends, which lost 0 bases and 6 bases, there was a span of 15 bases. CDR3 in DNA: TGTGCCAGCAGCTTAACGTTTCCGGGACGGGGCAATGAGCAGTTCTTC. It translates to CASSLTFPGRGNEQFF.

This clonotype was recorded a few times. The rearrangement uses TRBV6-2 or TRBV6-3 and TRBJ2-3; 9 bases fit TRBD1. The length of the CDR3 is 15 residues. Trimming removed 4 bases from V and 5 bases from J; junction bases left unmatched: 7. CDR1 MNHEY and CDR2 SVGEGT come from the germline V gene. CDR3 sequence: CASSSRQGVKDTQYF. The DNA of the CDR3 is TGTGCCAGCAGTTCAAGACAGGGGGTAAAAGATACGCAGTATTTT.

This clonotype was seen ten or more times. V is TRBV11-2 and J is TRBJ2-7; unclear D gene. Germline V gene data show CDR1 as SGHAT and CDR2 as FQNNGV. V lost 6 bases and J 5 bases, leaving 14 bases between the germline ends. This CDR3 is 13 amino acids long. Written as DNA, the CDR3 is TGTGCCAGCAGGCGATCAATGGTCGACGAGCAGTACTTC. This translates into CASRRSMVDEQYF.

This clonotype appeared many times. This chain connects TRBV12-3 or TRBV12-4 to TRBJ1-1, with D tentatively TRBD1 (6 bases). The CDR3 sequence is 15 residues long. Trimming shortened V by 6 bases and J by 0 bases, and 14 bases separated the two germline ends. CDR3 sequence: CASSLQGGMNTEAFF. The CDR3 nucleotides are TGTGCCAGCAGCCTACAGGGAGGCATGAACACTGAAGCTTTCTTT.

This chain connects TRBV28 to TRBJ1-5; D ambiguous. The length of the CDR3 is 16 residues. V gave up 3 bases and J gave up 0 bases, with 12 bases separating them. Germline CDR1 reads MDHEN; CDR2 reads SYDVKM. The CDR3 DNA reads TGTGCCAGCAGTTTCCGGACGGTTAATAGCAATCAGCCCCAGCATTTT. It specifies CASSFRTVNSNQPQHF. Combining the CDR3 with reference TRBV28 and TRBJ1-5 gives the whole variable domain DVKVTQSSRYLVKRTGEKVFLECVQDMDHENMFWYRQDPGLGLRLIYFSYDVKMKEKGDIPEGYSVSREKKERFSLILESASTNQTSMYLCASSFRTVNSNQPQHFGDGTRLSIL.

This clonotype occurred many times. The chain carries TRBV13 and TRBJ2-7, with D perhaps TRBD1 (5 bases). Germline CDR1 PRHDT, CDR2 FYEKMQ (reference sequence). The CDR3 contains 13 residues. V was clipped by 6 bases and J by 5 bases, with 14 bases between them. The CDR3 here is CASSQGLSHEQYF. For the CDR3, the DNA is TGTGCCAGCAGTCAGGGTCTATCCCACGAGCAGTACTTC. The complete variable domain, with remaining parts taken from reference TRBV13 and TRBJ2-7, reads AAGVIQSPRHLIKEKRETATLKCYPIPRHDTVYWYQQGPGQDPQFLISFYEKMQSDKGSIPDRFSAQQFSDYHSELNMSSLELGDSALYFCASSQGLSHEQYFGPGTRLTVT.

This clonotype occurred a few times. V usage is TRBV5-1 and J usage is TRBJ2-4; 9 bases fit TRBD2. Germline V gene sequence: CDR1 SGHRS, CDR2 YFSETQ. The CDR3 contains 14 residues. V gave up 7 bases and J gave up 5 bases; unmatched junction bases: 7. CDR3 DNA: TGCGCCAGCTCTATGCGGGAGGGTGAAAACATTCAGTACTTC. Protein sequence: CASSMREGENIQYF.

In its sample, this clonotype was seen many times. The CDR3, as DNA: TGTGCCAGCTCCGGGAGGGATGGGGGAAACATTCAGTACTTC. Translation gives CASSGRDGGNIQYF. V gene TRBV2 combines with J gene TRBJ2-4; 8 bases agree with TRBD2. CDR3 length equals 14 residues. Germline CDR1 is SNHLY and CDR2 is FYNNEI. Trimming cost V 8 bases and J 6 bases; bases outside gene matches: 9.

In nucleotides, the CDR3 is TGTGCCAGCTCACCGGAACTAGCGGGAGATAATGAGCAGTTCTTC. Translated: CASSPELAGDNEQFF. The chain joins TRBV18 to TRBJ2-1, with TRBD2 matching 11 bases. The V and J ends lost 3 bases and 7 bases, in that order; junction bases with no gene match: 5. CDR1 is KGHSH and CDR2 is LQKENI in the germline V gene. The CDR3 runs to 15 residues. Supplemented by reference TRBV18 and TRBJ2-1, the full variable domain reads NAGVMQNPRHLVRRRGQEARLRCSPMKGHSHVYWYRQLPEEGLKFMVYLQKENIIDESGMPKERFSAEFPKEGPSILRIQQVVRGDSAAYFCASSPELAGDNEQFFGPGTRLTVL.

The J gene is TRBJ2-5, the V gene TRBV5-1; D is possibly TRBD1 (7 bases). Germline loops: CDR1 SGHRS, CDR2 YFSETQ. The V end lost 0 bases, the J end lost 9 bases, and 21 bases lay between the germline ends. This CDR3 spans 16 amino acids. The CDR3 protein is CASSLAGGQRGESQYF. The CDR3 DNA follows: TGCGCCAGCAGCTTGGCCGGGGGACAGAGAGGGGAATCCCAGTACTTC.

This clonotype has at least ten counts. The J gene is TRBJ2-5, the V gene TRBV12-3 or TRBV12-4, with D possibly matching TRBD1 (6 bases). The CDR3 has 14 amino acids. Trimming shortened V by 6 bases and J by 1 base, and 12 bases separated the two germline ends. The CDR3 nucleotides read TGTGCCAGCAGATCAACAGGGCTCCAAGAGACCCAGTACTTC. Translated, it gives CASRSTGLQETQYF.

This rearrangement joins TRBV3-1 to TRBJ2-1; D might be TRBD2 (6 bases). Germline V gene sequence: CDR1 LGHDT, CDR2 YNNKEL (reference sequence). The CDR3 is 15 residues long. V shed 3 bases and J shed 2 bases, with 11 bases lying between them. CDR3 in DNA: TGTGCCAGCAGCCAGCAAGCGGGCCCCTACAATGAGCAGTTCTTC. The encoded protein is CASSQQAGPYNEQFF.

V gene TRBV28 combines with J gene TRBJ2-7; 12 bases line up with TRBD2. The germline V gene encodes CDR1 MDHEN and CDR2 SYDVKM. The CDR3 has 16 amino acids. The V segment lost 9 bases and the J segment 3 bases; nucleotides outside the gene matches: 12. The CDR3 nucleotides are TGTGCCAGTACATCCCCCCGACTAGCGGGAGTCTACGAGCAGTACTTC. Its protein product is CASTSPRLAGVYEQYF.

At least ten counts were recorded for this clonotype. This chain joins TRBV30 and TRBJ2-2, with TRBD1 matching over 8 bases. Germline CDR1 GTSNPN, CDR2 SVGIG (reference sequence). The CDR3 is 14 amino acids. The trim removed 0 bases at V and 4 bases at J, leaving 1 base unmatched. This CDR3 is CAWSVGTGTGELFF. Written as DNA, the CDR3 is TGTGCCTGGAGTGTAGGGACAGGCACCGGGGAGCTGTTTTTT.

This clonotype has just a few counts. The chain has TRBV20-1 and TRBJ2-1; D is ambiguous. This CDR3 is 14 amino acids long. V was shortened by 6 bases and J by 0 bases, with 12 bases between the two germline ends. Germline V lookup: CDR1 DFQATT, CDR2 SNEGSKA (reference sequence). CDR3 coding DNA: TGCAGTGCCCAGGACCTAACCTCCTACAATGAGCAGTTCTTC. Its protein product is CSAQDLTSYNEQFF.

In its sample, this clonotype was seen a few times. This sequence joins TRBV12-3 or TRBV12-4 and TRBJ2-7; D might be TRBD1 (6 bases). The CDR3 is 14 residues long. V was shortened by 5 bases and J by 3 bases, with 14 bases between the two germline ends. CDR3 protein: CASSQPGHLYEQYF. The DNA for the CDR3 is TGTGCCAGCAGTCAACCGGGACACCTCTACGAGCAGTACTTC.

The table lists this clonotype with many counts. The chain recombines TRBV28 with TRBJ2-3; 10 bases line up with TRBD2. V lost 1 base and J lost 3; bases outside the gene matches: 10. The CDR3 covers 18 residues. From germline, CDR1 is MDHEN and CDR2 SYDVKM. In nucleotides, the CDR3 is TGTGCCAGCAGTTTATCCTACTTAGCGGGAGGTAGGACAGATACGCAGTATTTT. Protein product: CASSLSYLAGGRTDTQYF.

This clonotype appeared a few times. The V gene is TRBV18, the J gene TRBJ1-3; unclear D gene. The CDR3 covers 16 residues. CDR1 and CDR2 (germline): KGHSH, LQKENI. V lost 1 base and J 2 bases, leaving 12 bases between the germline ends. The CDR3 region is CASSPQQKVTGNTIYF. The CDR3 region has the DNA TGTGCCAGCTCACCACAACAGAAAGTCACTGGAAACACCATATATTTT.

This clonotype came up a few times. The CDR3 bases are TGTGCCAGCATAGACAGGGACGGTAATTCACCCCTCCACTTT. This encodes CASIDRDGNSPLHF. The chain carries TRBV6-1 and TRBJ1-6; 7 bases are shared with TRBD1. The CDR3 consists of 14 residues. Unmatched junction bases numbered 6, after V lost 7 bases and J lost 6 bases. Germline V gene data show CDR1 as MNHNS and CDR2 as SASEGT.

This clonotype has a count of ten or more. The genes are TRBV28 and TRBJ2-2; D remains unclear. Germline CDR1 is MDHEN and CDR2 is SYDVKM. The CDR3 is made up of 15 amino acids. The V gene lost 2 bases and the J gene lost 1 base, with 8 bases spanning the gap. The CDR3 bases are TGTGCCAGCAGTTTAGGGTTACAGAACACCGGGGAGCTGTTTTTT. Protein sequence: CASSLGLQNTGELFF.

This clonotype appeared many times. The genes are TRBV28 and TRBJ2-7; 10 nucleotides line up with TRBD1. The CDR3 contains 16 residues. CDR1 is MDHEN, CDR2 SYDVKM, per germline. J gave up 0 bases and V 9 bases, and 11 bases lay outside the gene matches. The chain's CDR3 is CASSFPRTGGSYEQYF. The CDR3 DNA is TGTGCCAGTTCCTTTCCCAGGACAGGGGGCTCCTACGAGCAGTACTTC. The whole variable domain, filled in from reference TRBV28 and TRBJ2-7, reads DVKVTQSSRYLVKRTGEKVFLECVQDMDHENMFWYRQDPGLGLRLIYFSYDVKMKEKGDIPEGYSVSREKKERFSLILESASTNQTSMYLCASSFPRTGGSYEQYFGPGTRLTVT.

The sample holds a few counts of this clonotype. The chain uses TRBV7-6 and TRBJ2-1, with D hard to call. The CDR3 runs to 13 residues. Germline V CDR1 and CDR2: SGHVS, FNYEAQ. V was cut by 3 bases and J by 12 bases, with 15 bases left in between. The CDR3, as DNA: TGTGCCAGCAGCTTTGACCGCGCTCTGGGGCAGTTCTTC. It encodes CASSFDRALGQFF.

V usage is TRBV13 and J usage is TRBJ2-7; unclear D gene. V dropped 5 bases and J dropped 0 bases, with 14 bases sitting between them. The CDR3 totals 15 residues. The V gene's germline CDR1 is PRHDT and CDR2 FYEKMQ (reference sequence). CDR3 DNA: TGTGCCAGCAGCCGTAAGGGCCCCCTCTCCTACGAGCAGTACTTC. Amino acids: CASSRKGPLSYEQYF.

The chain recombines TRBV5-1 with TRBJ2-7; 11 nucleotides match TRBD1. From germline, CDR1 is SGHRS and CDR2 YFSETQ. V shed 3 bases, J shed 6 bases, and the junction held 2 bases outside the gene matches. The CDR3 runs 13 residues. The CDR3 region is CASSWDRGFEQYF. CDR3 DNA sequence: TGCGCCAGCAGCTGGGACAGGGGGTTCGAGCAGTACTTC.

The rearrangement uses TRBV6-1 and TRBJ2-6; 7 bases fit TRBD1. The CDR3 has 17 amino acids. The V gene's germline CDR1 is MNHNS and CDR2 SASEGT. Unmatched junction bases numbered 7, after V lost 5 bases and J lost 0 bases. This chain's CDR3 is CASSLGTAVSGANVLTF. The CDR3 nucleotides are TGTGCCAGCAGTCTCGGGACAGCCGTCTCTGGGGCCAACGTCCTGACTTTC.